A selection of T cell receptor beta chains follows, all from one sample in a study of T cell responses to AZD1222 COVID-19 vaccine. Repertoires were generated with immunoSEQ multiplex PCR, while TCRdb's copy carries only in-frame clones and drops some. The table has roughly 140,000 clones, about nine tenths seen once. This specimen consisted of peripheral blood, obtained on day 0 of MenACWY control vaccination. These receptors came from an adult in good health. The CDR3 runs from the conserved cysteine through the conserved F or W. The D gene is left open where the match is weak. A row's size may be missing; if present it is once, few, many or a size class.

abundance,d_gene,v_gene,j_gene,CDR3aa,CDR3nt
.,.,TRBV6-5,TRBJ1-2,CASRPTGSGYTF,TGTGCCAGCAGGCCGACAGGTAGCGGCTACACCTTC
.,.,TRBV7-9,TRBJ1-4,CASSLGQGKGKLFF,TGTGCCAGCAGCTTAGGGCAGGGGAAAGGAAAACTGTTTTTT
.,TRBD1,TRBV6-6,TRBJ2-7,CASKLRDSLYEQYF,TGTGCCAGCAAACTCCGGGACAGTCTCTACGAGCAGTACTTC
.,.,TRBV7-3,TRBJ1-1,CASSLMGTGGTEAFF,TGTGCCAGCAGCTTAATGGGCACTGGGGGCACTGAAGCTTTCTTT
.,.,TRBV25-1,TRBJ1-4,CASSDLRGATNEKLFF,TGTGCCAGCAGTGACCTCCGAGGGGCAACTAATGAAAAACTGTTTTTT
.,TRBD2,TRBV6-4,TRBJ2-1,CAGSQLASSYNEQFF,TGTGCCGGCAGTCAACTAGCGTCCTCCTACAATGAGCAGTTCTTC
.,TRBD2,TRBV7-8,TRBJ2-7,CASSQGTSGLYEQYF,TGTGCCAGCAGCCAGGGGACTAGCGGCCTCTACGAGCAGTACTTC
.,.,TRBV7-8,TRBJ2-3,CASSQGQNTQYF,TGTGCCAGCAGCCAAGGCCAGAATACGCAGTATTTT
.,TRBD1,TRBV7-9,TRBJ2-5,CASSLVDRVEVAETQYF,TGTGCCAGCAGCTTAGTTGACAGGGTGGAGGTCGCGGAGACCCAGTACTTC
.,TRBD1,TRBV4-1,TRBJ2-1,CASSQDPGQGPYNEQFF,TGCGCCAGCAGCCAAGATCCGGGACAGGGTCCATACAATGAGCAGTTCTTC
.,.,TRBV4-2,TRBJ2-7,CASSQDLSRSYEQYF,TGTGCCAGCAGTCAAGACTTATCACGCTCCTACGAGCAGTACTTC
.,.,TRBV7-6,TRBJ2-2,CASSPYGSTGELFF,TGTGCCAGCAGCCCTTACGGGAGCACCGGGGAGCTGTTTTTT
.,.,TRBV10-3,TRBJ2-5,CAIGRAQETQYF,TGTGCCATCGGAAGGGCCCAAGAGACCCAGTACTTC
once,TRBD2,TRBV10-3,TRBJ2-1,CAIKGLASGSDEQFF,TGTGCCATCAAAGGGTTGGCTAGCGGGAGTGATGAGCAGTTCTTC
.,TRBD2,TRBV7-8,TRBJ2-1,CASSLIAGAIHEQFF,TGTGCCAGCAGCTTGATAGCGGGAGCGATCCATGAGCAGTTCTTC
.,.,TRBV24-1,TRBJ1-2,CATSTAANYGYTF,TGTGCCACCAGTACGGCAGCAAACTATGGCTACACCTTC
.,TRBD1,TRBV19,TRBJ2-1,CASSSTGTATYNEQFF,TGTGCCAGTAGTTCGACCGGGACAGCCACCTACAATGAGCAGTTCTTC
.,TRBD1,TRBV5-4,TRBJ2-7,CATGQGTYEQYF,TGTGCCACGGGACAGGGTACCTACGAGCAGTACTTC
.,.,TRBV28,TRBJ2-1,CASSLGLALYNEQFF,TGTGCCAGCAGTTTAGGGCTAGCGTTATACAATGAGCAGTTCTTC
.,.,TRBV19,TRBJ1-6,CASSMKKNSPLHF,TGTGCCAGTAGTATGAAGAAAAATTCACCCCTCCACTTT
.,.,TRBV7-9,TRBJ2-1,CASSLGDNEQFF,TGTGCCAGCAGCTTGGGAGACAATGAGCAGTTCTTC
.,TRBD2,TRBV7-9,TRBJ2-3,CASSYAGGLAGGRPDTQYF,TGTGCCAGCAGCTATGCCGGAGGACTAGCGGGGGGGCGGCCAGATACGCAGTATTTT
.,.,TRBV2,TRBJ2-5,CASSELTREVETQYF,TGTGCCAGCAGTGAACTGACCCGGGAAGTTGAGACCCAGTACTTC
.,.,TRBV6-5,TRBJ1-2,CASSRQDYNYGYTF,TGTGCCAGCAGCCGACAGGATTATAACTATGGCTACACCTTC
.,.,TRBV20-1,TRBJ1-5,CSASGGSVVQPQHF,TGCAGTGCTAGTGGAGGCAGTGTGGTCCAGCCCCAGCATTTT
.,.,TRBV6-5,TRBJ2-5,CASSPQRGARETQYF,TGTGCCAGCAGTCCCCAAAGGGGGGCGCGGGAGACCCAGTACTTC
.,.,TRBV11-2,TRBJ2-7,CASSLAPDYEQYF,TGTGCCAGCAGCTTAGCCCCCGACTACGAGCAGTACTTC
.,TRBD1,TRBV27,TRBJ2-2,CASSGRGPTTGELFF,TGTGCCAGCAGTGGCAGGGGGCCGACCACCGGGGAGCTGTTTTTT
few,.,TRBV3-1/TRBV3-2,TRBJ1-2,CASSRSGGNYGYTF,TGTGCCAGCAGCCGTTCCGGAGGGAACTATGGCTACACCTTC
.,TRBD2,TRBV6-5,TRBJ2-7,CASSYSGGTYEQYF,TGTGCCAGCAGTTACTCGGGAGGGACGTACGAGCAGTACTTC
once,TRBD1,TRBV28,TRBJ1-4,CASSPIFLTGGWEKLFF,TGTGCCAGCAGTCCCATCTTTTTGACAGGGGGTTGGGAAAAACTGTTTTTT
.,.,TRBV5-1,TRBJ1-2,CASSLGGGEVDGYTF,TGCGCCAGCAGCCTAGGAGGAGGGGAGGTTGACGGCTACACCTTC
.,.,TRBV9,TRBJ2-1,CASSVSNHNEQFF,TGTGCCAGCAGCGTCTCCAACCACAATGAGCAGTTCTTC
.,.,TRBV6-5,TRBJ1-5,CASSYRGPYSNQPQHF,TGTGCCAGCAGTTACAGAGGACCCTATAGCAATCAGCCCCAGCATTTT
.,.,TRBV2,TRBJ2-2,CASSESGMINTGELFF,TGTGCCAGCAGTGAGTCGGGGATGATTAACACCGGGGAGCTGTTTTTT
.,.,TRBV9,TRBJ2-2,CASSVDGGGGELFF,TGTGCCAGCAGCGTAGACGGGGGAGGCGGGGAGCTGTTTTTT
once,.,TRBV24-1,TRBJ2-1,CATSDWAGLTGNEQFF,TGTGCCACCAGTGATTGGGCAGGGCTAACGGGGAATGAGCAGTTCTTC
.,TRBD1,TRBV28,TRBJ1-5,CASSPGGSSNQPQHF,TGTGCCAGCAGCCCAGGGGGAAGTAGCAATCAGCCCCAGCATTTT
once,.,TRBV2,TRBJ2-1,CASSQQQYNEQFF,TGTGCCAGCAGCCAACAGCAATACAATGAGCAGTTCTTC
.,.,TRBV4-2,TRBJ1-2,CASSVRDTGYTF,TGTGCCAGCAGCGTAAGGGACACCGGCTACACCTTC
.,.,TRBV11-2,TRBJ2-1,CASSYMGGSEQFF,TGTGCCAGCAGTTATATGGGGGGTAGTGAGCAGTTCTTC
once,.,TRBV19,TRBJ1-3,CASSKSSGNTIYF,TGTGCCAGTAGTAAAAGCTCTGGAAACACCATATATTTT
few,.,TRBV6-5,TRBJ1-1,CASSYRGEANTEAFF,TGTGCCAGCAGTTACAGAGGGGAAGCGAACACTGAAGCTTTCTTT
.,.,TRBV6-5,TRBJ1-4,CASEGVNEKLFF,TGTGCCAGCGAGGGGGTTAATGAAAAACTGTTTTTT
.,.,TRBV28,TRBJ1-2,CATDGPNRGRHGYTF,TGTGCCACAGACGGGCCAAACCGGGGAAGACATGGCTACACCTTC